Ten or more counts support the clone carrying this T cell receptor beta chain. TCR beta CDR3 region amplification was performed from RNA transcripts. Researchers ran a first-round RT-PCR on the TCR CDR3 using the HTBI primer set. TCRdb re-called the multiplex PCR reads with MiXCR, one entry per CDR3 protein. The data show over 700,000 distinct CDR3 sequences, over 35% seen once. The CDR3 extends over 13 amino acids. The germline gives CDR1 DFQATT, CDR2 SNEGSKA (reference sequence). V dropped 5 bases and J dropped 6; count of bases not matched to a gene: 5. This sample is drawn from a study of T cells in Graves' hyperthyroidism and ophthalmopathy.

This sequence originates from a young man with Graves' hyperthyroidism. The chain recombines TRBV20-1 with TRBJ1-2, with 11 positions matching TRBD1. The sequencing input was blood. Here the CDR3 DNA reads TGCAGTGCTTGGACAGGGGGCTCTGATGGCTACACCTTC. Protein sequence: CSAWTGGSDGYTF.